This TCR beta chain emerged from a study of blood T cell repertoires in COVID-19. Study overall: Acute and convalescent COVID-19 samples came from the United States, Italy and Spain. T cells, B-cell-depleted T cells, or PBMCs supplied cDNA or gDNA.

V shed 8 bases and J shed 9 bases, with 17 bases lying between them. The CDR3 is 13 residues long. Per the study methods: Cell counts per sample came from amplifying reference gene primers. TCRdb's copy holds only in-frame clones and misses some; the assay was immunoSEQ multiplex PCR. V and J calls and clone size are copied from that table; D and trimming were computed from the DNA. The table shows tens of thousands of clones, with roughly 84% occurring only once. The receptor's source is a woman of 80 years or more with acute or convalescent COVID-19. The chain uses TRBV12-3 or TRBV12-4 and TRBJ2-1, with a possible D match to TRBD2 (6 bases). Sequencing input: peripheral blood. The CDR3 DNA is TGTGCCAGCGGGATAAAGGCCGGGGGTGAGCAGTTCTTC. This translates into CASGIKAGGEQFF.